This T cell receptor beta chain was sequenced in a study of T cell responses to AZD1222 COVID-19 vaccine. Study-level background: Second doses were pooled across both intervals (about 4 or about 12 weeks).

Some clones are missing from TCRdb's copy, which holds only in-frame ones; the method was immunoSEQ multiplex PCR. The sample records 130,000 to 150,000 clones, 80% to 95% being singletons. Germline V gene data show CDR1 as SGHTA and CDR2 as FQGNSA. The CDR3 runs 16 residues. Trimming took 5 bases from V and 7 from J; bases not matched to a gene: 10. This chain uses TRBV7-2 with TRBJ2-2; TRBD1 matches at 10 bases. This sample comprised peripheral blood, obtained on day 0 of AZD1222 vaccination. This receptor was obtained from an adult in good health. The CDR3 DNA sequence: TGTGCCAGCAGCGTTATAGACAGGGGGCGAGGCGGGGAGCTGTTTTTT. This gives the protein CASSVIDRGRGGELFF.